The present entry profiles one TCR beta chain with its context. This clonotype has at least ten counts. Its antigen remains unidentified. No base-level quality is on record; no much larger clone is a single base apart. The data belong to a study of neurological immune-mediated disorders (dated by TCRdb to the late 2010s). Study-level background: Among the roughly 34 multiple sclerosis patients, some 31 had relapsing-remitting MS and 3 had secondary progressive MS. Using UMI-based sequencing, the study compared peripheral blood TCR-beta repertoires from patients with HTLV-I-associated myelopathy (HAM/TSP), patients with multiple sclerosis, and healthy controls. The roughly 110 TCR-beta libraries included longitudinal samples, technical triplicates and paired sorted CD4+ and CD8+ T-cell subsets alongside PBMC samples. Of the approximately 66 subjects in the cohort, some 15 were HAM/TSP patients, approximately 35 were multiple sclerosis patients, and about 20 were healthy controls. What the research found in general, with its limitations: The MS cluster showed no association with clinical or MRI features, and the authors stated that larger cohorts are needed. TCR clonal expansion was highest in HAM/TSP patients and lowest in MS patients, with MS patients falling below even healthy controls. Phylogenetic analysis grouped repertoires from 18 of 34 MS patients into a cluster of related CDR3 sequences, suggesting a possible repertoire-level signature. Expanded clones from different subjects shared no identical CDR3 amino acid sequences, which suggests that TCR-beta repertoires were private in all groups.

For the unsorted PBMC libraries, 2 million PBMCs were stored in RNAlater at -80 degrees C until RNA extraction and were used to generate the libraries. Multiple sclerosis patients were enrolled in a US clinical protocol under which disease progression was evaluated by magnetic resonance imaging. Peripheral blood underwent Ficoll-Hypaque density gradient centrifugation to isolate PBMCs, which were then cryopreserved in liquid nitrogen. To synthesize cDNA, template-switch 5'RACE was performed with a primer carrying a 10-nucleotide random unique molecular identifier so that each TCR transcript was tagged. Every sequencing run covered 15-18 subjects and yielded more than 170 million TCR-beta sequences. Total RNA was extracted with the RNeasy kit. Using the KAPA Real-time Library Amplification kit, TCR-beta VDJ regions were amplified with primers for the TCR constant region and the 5'RACE anchor. A first PCR added sample indexes and Illumina adaptors, after which a second PCR increased the library yield. The roughly 650 bp TCR product was size-selected on a 2% E-gel SizeSelection system after Ampure bead purification. Library quality was checked on a Bioanalyzer, concentration was measured with Qubit, and libraries were quantified with the Kapa Library Quantification kit before pooling. Paired-end 2 x 150 bp sequencing of the libraries was performed on an Illumina HiSeq 2500. To increase sequence diversity, about 23-32% phiX was spiked into each library pool. In the paper's pipeline: The quality-filtered reads were processed with the UMI-based MiGEC pipeline, whose error correction step removed more than 80% of the raw TCR sequences. IMGT germline references were used for alignment of VDJ genes, and clonotypes were defined by a unique CDR3 amino acid sequence together with V-J genes. VDJtools evaluated clonal expansion, Shannon diversity and CDR3 relatedness (CalcPairwiseDistances, ClusterSamples); CLCbio workbench built phylogenetic trees. Expanded clones were defined as having at least 8 unique UMIs, based on coefficient-of-variation modelling across technical triplicates. The public sequencing data were trimmed at Q25 with fastp and processed into clonotypes with MiXCR by TCRdb, which kept only in-frame beta chains. Every CDR3 protein is listed once, alongside the most common genes and DNA of its rows. V and J calls and clone size were set by TCRdb, not the authors. This sample holds 50,000 to 65,000 distinct CDR3 sequences; 3.6% were observed only once. The ten largest clones represent roughly 1.5% of the sample.

The junction shows trimming of 1 base on V and 1 base on J, plus 13 bases between the germline ends. Spanning cysteine to phenylalanine, the CDR3 consists of 16 amino acids. Of all the DNA, just the CDR3 is kept, 48 bases in frame from base 1. Sequences SEHNR (CDR1) and FQNEAQ (CDR2) are obtained from the germline V gene (reference sequence). The sample comprised PBMCs. The receptor chain draws on TRBV7-9 and TRBJ1-1; tentative D gene TRBD1, with 6 bases matching. The sequence derives from a man aged 25 to 45 with multiple sclerosis. The CDR3 amino acid sequence is: CASSLGPGASNTEAFF. The DNA sequence is TGTGCCAGCAGCTTAGGGCCAGGGGCTTCGAACACTGAAGCTTTCTTT.